The source of this T cell receptor (beta chain) is a study of technical replicates of blood from four donors. TCRdb's copy holds only in-frame clones and misses some; the assay was immunoSEQ multiplex PCR. The sample records roughly 81,000 clones, roughly 97% being singletons. Material for sequencing was T cells isolated from PBMCs. The receptor was isolated from a human donor in good health.

CDR3 amino acids: CASGLTGERGYTF. CDR3 bases: TGTGCCAGCGGCTTGACAGGGGAGCGCGGCTACACCTTC. The J gene is TRBJ1-2, the V gene TRBV28, with 8 bases identical to TRBD1. The length of the CDR3 is 13 residues. V trimming: 8 bases; J trimming: 8 bases; junction bases outside the gene matches: 10. Germline assignment: CDR1 MDHEN and CDR2 SYDVKM.